This TCR beta chain came from a study of T cell responses to AZD1222 COVID-19 vaccine. Assay used: immunoSEQ multiplex PCR; TCRdb lists only in-frame clones, some missing. This repertoire shows about 90,000 clones, approximately 89% found once; its top ten account for approximately 5.1%. Points on this clone: Antigen unknown.

Germline V gives CDR1 LNHDA, CDR2 SQIVND (reference sequence). V was clipped by 4 bases and J by 5 bases; unmatched bases: 4. This CDR3 has 14 residues. Findings of the study overall: There were mostly white British donors and more females than males, and clonal diversity was possibly underestimated. No repertoire was sampled before or during the peak T cell response, only after it.

The clonotype comes from an adult who received the AZD1222 COVID-19 vaccine. The specimen was peripheral blood, collected 28 days after the second AZD1222 dose. The V and J genes are TRBV19 and TRBJ2-1; 8 positions agree with TRBD1. The CDR3, as DNA: TGTGCCAGTAGTACAGGGGGCGGAAACAATGAGCAGTTCTTC. Its translation: CASSTGGGNNEQFF.